This T cell receptor (beta chain) derives from a study of cytomegalovirus exposure and HLA in healthy donors. Study summary: Earlier findings included roughly 120 million unique TCR beta sequences obtained from around 180 million T cells.

V shed 6 bases, J shed 6 bases, and the junction held 12 bases outside the gene matches. Per the germline V gene, CDR1 is MNHNY and CDR2 is SVGAGI (reference sequence). There are 16 residues in the CDR3. Comment on this clone: Its target is unknown.

The PCR was carried out with 60 Vbeta primers and 13 Jbeta primers. Per the authors' pipeline: Later analysis identified around 85 million unique TCR beta chains, roughly 11 million shared. Produced via immunoSEQ multiplex PCR; TCRdb's table is partial and in-frame only. V, J and clone size are those of that table, while D and trimming were read from the DNA. This table holds around 200,000 clones, roughly 87% found once. Study results and limitations: There were several of the most significant clusters that appeared linked to common viral pathogens in a later analysis. Previous analysis showed most TCR beta V segments were productive about 90% or about 30% of the time.

The receptor comes from a man over 45 in good health and CMV-seronegative. The material sequenced was PBMCs. The V call is TRBV6-6, the J call TRBJ2-2, with 8 bases fitting TRBD1. The CDR3 sequence: CASRPINRGTAGELFF. The CDR3 DNA is TGTGCCAGCAGGCCAATCAACAGGGGGACGGCCGGGGAGCTGTTTTTT.